A single sample gave rise to the 20 T cell receptor beta chains below, sequenced in a study of PD-1 blockade in classical Hodgkin lymphoma. All trial patients relapsed after autologous stem cell transplantation. The assay was immunoSEQ multiplex PCR, and TCRdb's table has in-frame clones only and misses some. Here the sample spans about 40,000 clones, 60% to 75% being singletons. The material was peripheral blood mononuclear cells (PBMCs), obtained at baseline. The receptors here all came from a human donor with classical Hodgkin lymphoma.

This chain joins TRBV7-3 and TRBJ2-1; the D is unclear. This CDR3 has 12 residues. V lost 6 bases to trimming and J lost 10 bases, with 13 bases between them. Germline V gene lookup returns CDR1 SGHTA and CDR2 FQGTGA. DNA for the CDR3: TGTGCCAGCAGTCTACAGTCCGGGGAGCAGTTCTTC. This sequence encodes CASSLQSGEQFF.

The chain combines TRBV9 with TRBJ1-1; TRBD1 matches at 9 bases. The CDR3 runs to 15 residues. Germline V gene lookup returns CDR1 SGDLS and CDR2 YYNGEE. The V gene end was trimmed by 3 bases and the J gene end by 4 bases; junction bases not matched to a gene: 7. The CDR3 coding sequence is TGTGCCAGCAGCGCCAGGGGACAGGGAGGCACTGAAGCTTTCTTT. Protein sequence: CASSARGQGGTEAFF.

The J gene is TRBJ2-3, the V gene TRBV4-2; D assignment may be TRBD1 or TRBD2 (5 bases each). Germline-derived CDR1 and CDR2 are LGHNA and YNFKEQ. The CDR3 is made up of 17 amino acids. V was trimmed by 2 bases and J by 2 bases, leaving 17 bases between them. CDR3 loop: CASSQFVGTDPTDTQYF. For the CDR3, the DNA is TGTGCCAGCAGCCAATTTGTCGGGACGGACCCCACAGATACGCAGTATTTT.

This clone was seen a handful of times. CDR3 bases: TGTGCCAGCAGTTTGACTGAATACTATGGCTACACCTTC. This codes for CASSLTEYYGYTF. This sequence joins TRBV6-5 and TRBJ1-2; unclear D gene. Germline V lookup: CDR1 MNHEY, CDR2 SVGAGI. V was clipped by 4 bases and J by 3 bases, with 9 bases between them. The CDR3 length is 13 residues.

The chain links TRBV5-4 to TRBJ1-2, with a weak D call TRBD1 (6 bases). Between the trimmed V and J ends, which lost 1 base and 6 bases, there was a span of 16 bases. This CDR3 region has 15 residues. Germline V gene sequence: CDR1 SGHNT, CDR2 YYREEE (reference sequence). CDR3 residues: CASSLLDSLTHGYTF. The CDR3 DNA follows: TGTGCCAGCAGCTTGTTGGACAGCCTAACACATGGCTACACCTTC.

The chain has TRBV4-3 and TRBJ2-5; the D is unclear. Germline V gene lookup returns CDR1 LGHNA and CDR2 YSLEER. Trimming removed 0 bases at V and 5 bases at J, with 7 bases between. The CDR3 is 13 residues long. The DNA for the CDR3 is TGCGCCAGCAGCCAAGATTTCGGGGAGACCCAGTACTTC. Translation: CASSQDFGETQYF.

The chain links TRBV7-2 to TRBJ2-7; TRBD1 agrees at 9 bases. The J segment lost 5 bases and the V segment lost 4 bases, leaving 6 bases of the junction unmatched. The CDR3 consists of 14 residues. The germline V gene has CDR1 SGHTA and CDR2 FQGNSA. The CDR3 loop is CASSYWTGADEQYF. CDR3 coding DNA: TGTGCCAGCAGCTATTGGACAGGGGCAGACGAGCAGTACTTC. Full variable domain (rest looked up from reference TRBV7-2 and TRBJ2-7): GAGVSQSPSNKVTEKGKDVELRCDPISGHTALYWYRQSLGQGLEFLIYFQGNSAPDKSGLPSDRFSAERTGGSVSTLTIQRTQQEDSAVYLCASSYWTGADEQYFGPGTRLTVT.

This chain links TRBV16 with TRBJ1-2; 8 nucleotides match TRBD1. The ends lost 0 bases at V and 7 bases at J; junction bases unmatched: 10. The CDR3 contains 16 residues. CDR1 and CDR2 (germline): KGHSY, FQNENV. The CDR3 nucleotides are TGTGCCAGCAGCCAATCCGAAACAGGGGGGCCCTTTGGCTACACCTTC. It codes for CASSQSETGGPFGYTF.

The genes are TRBV28 and TRBJ1-2; D is uncertain. The V gene's germline CDR1 is MDHEN and CDR2 SYDVKM. The CDR3 totals 13 residues. V was trimmed by 6 bases and J by 0 bases, leaving 8 bases between them. CDR3 coding DNA: TGTGCCAGCAGGGCTTATACTAACTATGGCTACACCTTC. Residues: CASRAYTNYGYTF.

V usage is TRBV7-8 and J usage is TRBJ2-5, with 8 bases identical to TRBD1. CDR1 is SGHVS and CDR2 is FQNEAQ in the germline V gene. With V trimmed by 4 bases and J by 2 bases, 6 bases remained unmatched. There are 15 residues in the CDR3. The DNA for the CDR3 is TGTGCCAGCAGCTCAAACAGGGGGGCTCAAGAGACCCAGTACTTC. This gives the protein CASSSNRGAQETQYF. The variable domain in full, with the rest retrieved from reference TRBV7-8 and TRBJ2-5, is GAGVSQSPRYKVAKRGQDVALRCDPISGHVSLFWYQQALGQGPEFLTYFQNEAQLDKSGLPSDRFFAERPEGSVSTLKIQRTQQEDSAVYLCASSSNRGAQETQYFGPGTRLLVL.

The chain has TRBV9 and TRBJ2-7; D might be TRBD2 (5 bases). V was shortened by 4 bases and J by 0 bases, with 23 bases between the two germline ends. The germline V gene has CDR1 SGDLS and CDR2 YYNGEE. The CDR3 runs 18 residues. The CDR3 loop reads CASSPEGGGQTPSYEQYF. The CDR3 DNA is TGTGCCAGCAGCCCCGAAGGAGGTGGGCAGACCCCCTCCTACGAGCAGTACTTC.

This clone was seen many times. V gene TRBV4-1 combines with J gene TRBJ1-1; D gene ambiguous. The length of the CDR3 is 14 residues. CDR1 is MGHRA and CDR2 is YSYEKL in the germline V gene. V shed 1 base and J shed 1 base, with 7 bases lying between them. The CDR3 DNA reads TGCGCCAGCAGCCAAGTAACGGGGAACACTGAAGCTTTCTTT. It yields the protein CASSQVTGNTEAFF.

This clone turned up a few times. CDR3 residues: CASSYGQGKYF. The CDR3 nucleotides read TGTGCCAGCAGCTACGGACAGGGAAAGTACTTC. The chain combines TRBV2 with TRBJ2-4; 8 nucleotides line up with TRBD1. Germline lookup yields CDR1 SNHLY and CDR2 FYNNEI. This CDR3 is built from 11 residues. J gave up 14 bases and V 6 bases, and 6 bases lay outside the gene matches.

CDR3 sequence reads: CASSLEGLMYNEQFF. In DNA form, the CDR3 reads TGTGCCAGCAGCTTGGAAGGACTGATGTACAATGAGCAGTTCTTC. V usage is TRBV5-5 and J usage is TRBJ2-1; perhaps TRBD2 as D (5 bases). Germline loops: CDR1 SGHKS, CDR2 YYEKEE (reference sequence). Trimming left V 0 bases short and J 4 bases short, with 11 bases between. CDR3 length equals 15 residues.

V gene TRBV18 combines with J gene TRBJ2-2; 8 positions agree with TRBD1. V shed 3 bases and J 1 base; nucleotides not matched to a gene: 4. The CDR3 runs to 16 residues. Germline V gives CDR1 KGHSH, CDR2 LQKENI. This CDR3 reads CASSPAGTGNTGELFF. CDR3 DNA: TGTGCCAGCTCACCGGCCGGGACAGGGAACACCGGGGAGCTGTTTTTT.

This sequence joins TRBV20-1 and TRBJ2-1; D remains ambiguous. Germline V gives CDR1 DFQATT, CDR2 SNEGSKA (reference sequence). The CDR3 extends over 11 amino acids. The germline V and J ends were trimmed by 8 bases and 6 bases, with 11 bases remaining between them. The CDR3 nucleotides read TGCAGTACCAAGCCGTTCAATGAGCAGTTCTTC. This encodes CSTKPFNEQFF.

The chain has TRBV6-6 and TRBJ2-1; TRBD2 matches 8 bases. Germline CDR1 and CDR2: MNHNY and SVGAGI (reference sequence). Losses at the gene ends were 6 bases for V and 8 bases for J; bases not matched to a gene: 6. This CDR3 spans 13 amino acids. CDR3 sequence reads: CASRERERDEQFF. Here the CDR3 DNA reads TGTGCCAGCAGGGAGCGGGAGAGGGATGAGCAGTTCTTC.

The DNA for the CDR3 is TGTGCCAGCAGCGTGGGCGGGAATTTCTACGAGCAGTACTTC. This sequence encodes CASSVGGNFYEQYF. The chain combines TRBV9 with TRBJ2-7, with D possibly TRBD2 on 6 matching bases. CDR1 and CDR2 from the germline V gene are SGDLS and YYNGEE. Trimming took 2 bases from V and 3 from J, leaving 12 bases between them. The CDR3 has 14 residues. Full variable domain (outside the CDR3, taken from reference TRBV9 and TRBJ2-7): DSGVTQTPKHLITATGQRVTLRCSPRSGDLSVYWYQQSLDQGLQFLIQYYNGEERAKGNILERFSAQQFPDLHSELNLSSLELGDSALYFCASSVGGNFYEQYFGPGTRLTVT.

Note on this clone: A read error may produce the germline difference seen at one junction end. The chain links TRBV6-5 to TRBJ2-2; 8 nucleotides match TRBD1. CDR3 length: 15 amino acids. Germline V CDR1 and CDR2: MNHEY, SVGAGI. CDR3 loop: CTSTLGQGITGELFF. Here the CDR3 DNA reads TGTACCAGCACCCTAGGACAGGGAATCACCGGGGAGCTGTTTTTT.

V usage is TRBV4-3 and J usage is TRBJ2-7, with TRBD2 matching 11 bases. CDR1 is LGHNA and CDR2 is YSLEER in the germline V gene. Trimming took 5 bases from V and 3 from J; bases not matched to a gene: 3. The CDR3 covers 14 residues. The CDR3 protein is CASSTSGRSYEQYF. The CDR3 bases are TGCGCCAGCAGCACTAGCGGGAGAAGCTACGAGCAGTACTTC.